These 23 T cell receptor beta chains came from one sample sequenced in a study of Graves' ophthalmopathy and Graves' hyperthyroidism. RNA transcripts provided the template for amplifying TCR beta CDR3 regions. First-round RT-PCR employed HTBI primers, with a second-round multiplex PCR after it. TCRdb passed the multiplex PCR reads through MiXCR, listing each CDR3 protein once. The repertoire includes 200,000 to 250,000 distinct CDR3 sequences, around a fifth of them detected once, and more than 35% sits in the top ten. What was sequenced was peripheral blood. The receptors come from a woman aged 50 to 60 with Graves' ophthalmopathy.

The chain uses TRBV20-1 and TRBJ2-7; D uncertain. Germline values: CDR1 DFQATT, CDR2 SNEGSKA (reference sequence). Deletions cut 1 base from V and 1 base from J, with 5 bases between. This CDR3 has 12 residues. In DNA form, the CDR3 reads TGCAGTGCTAGAGCCCCTTCCTACGAGCAGTACTTC. It encodes CSARAPSYEQYF.

This clonotype was recorded at least ten times. This chain connects TRBV5-5 to TRBJ1-1; D is possibly TRBD1 (6 bases). Trimming pared 5 bases from V and 7 bases from J, leaving 18 bases between. This CDR3 region has 14 residues. Germline CDR1 reads SGHKS; CDR2 reads YYEKEE (reference sequence). CDR3 in DNA: TGTGCCAGCAGGCGGGGGCAGGGCCTGATTGAAGCTTTCTTT. It specifies CASRRGQGLIEAFF.

This clonotype has ten or more counts. The chain links TRBV6-5 to TRBJ2-5; 7 bases align to TRBD1. The J segment lost 5 bases and the V segment lost 4 bases, leaving 7 bases of the junction unmatched. From germline, CDR1 is MNHEY and CDR2 SVGAGI. The CDR3 consists of 14 residues. The chain's CDR3 is CASSFEQGSETQYF. The CDR3 region has the DNA TGTGCCAGCAGTTTTGAACAGGGGTCGGAGACCCAGTACTTC.

This clonotype was counted many times. The DNA of the CDR3 is TGCAGTGCTACCCGGACAGGAGGCCCGACGCGCTATGGCTACACCTTC. As protein: CSATRTGGPTRYGYTF. The chain combines TRBV20-1 with TRBJ1-2, with TRBD1 identical over 7 bases. Germline CDR1 is DFQATT and CDR2 is SNEGSKA (reference sequence). The CDR3 totals 16 residues. Germline trimming cut 4 bases from V and 4 bases from J; bases unmatched to any gene: 15.

This chain uses TRBV6-1 with TRBJ2-7; 8 bases map to TRBD1. The CDR3 covers 14 residues. Germline loops: CDR1 MNHNS, CDR2 SASEGT. The V gene end was trimmed by 5 bases and the J gene end by 5 bases; junction bases not matched to a gene: 8. The CDR3 region is CASSSRTGINEQYF. The DNA for the CDR3 is TGTGCCAGCAGTAGCCGGACAGGGATAAACGAGCAGTACTTC.

The sample holds many counts of this clonotype. This rearrangement joins TRBV28 to TRBJ2-7; 11 bases line up with TRBD1. The CDR3 covers 16 residues. The ends lost 5 bases at V and 0 bases at J; junction bases unmatched: 6. The germline gives CDR1 MDHEN, CDR2 SYDVKM. CDR3 nucleotides: TGTGCCAGCAGTGGGACAGGGGGTCGGCGCTCCTACGAGCAGTACTTC. Translated, it gives CASSGTGGRRSYEQYF.

The chain has TRBV3-1 and TRBJ2-7; D is ambiguous. Germline loops: CDR1 LGHDT, CDR2 YNNKEL (reference sequence). V lost 3 bases and J lost 6, with 15 bases in between. CDR3 size: 14 residues. The chain's CDR3 is CASSQAASSFEQYF. CDR3 DNA: TGTGCCAGCAGCCAGGCGGCCAGCTCATTCGAGCAGTACTTC.

This clonotype was seen at least ten times. V usage is TRBV12-3 or TRBV12-4 and J usage is TRBJ2-5; TRBD1 agrees at 8 bases. This CDR3 has 14 residues. V dropped 6 bases and J dropped 5; count of bases not matched to a gene: 8. CDR3 amino acids: CASRKTGVKETQYF. The CDR3 nucleotides read TGTGCCAGCAGAAAGACAGGGGTGAAGGAGACCCAGTACTTC.

This clonotype came up many times. The chain has TRBV6-2 or TRBV6-3 and TRBJ2-4; tentative D call: TRBD2 (5 bases). The CDR3 has 16 residues. CDR1 is MNHEY, CDR2 SVGEGT, per germline. The V and J ends lost 2 bases and 6 bases respectively, with 17 bases between them. This CDR3 reads CASSYPPGMQLNIQYF. CDR3 DNA: TGTGCCAGCAGTTACCCCCCCGGGATGCAGTTAAACATTCAGTACTTC.

This clonotype was recorded at least ten times. The chain uses TRBV29-1 and TRBJ2-7; no clear D. The germline V gene has CDR1 SQVTM and CDR2 ANQGSEA. The CDR3 runs 13 residues. The V end lost 5 bases, the J end lost 4 bases, and 15 bases lay between the germline ends. The CDR3 coding sequence is TGCAGCGTTTCTTCCGGGTCAGGATACGAGCAGTACTTC. This gives the protein CSVSSGSGYEQYF.

This clonotype is a singleton in its sample. CDR3 in amino acids: CASGDTSTSYEQYF. The CDR3 nucleotides are TGTGCCAGTGGGGACACTAGCACATCCTACGAGCAGTACTTC. The V call is TRBV6-2 or TRBV6-3, the J call TRBJ2-7; either TRBD1 or TRBD2 may supply D (6 bases each). Germline V gene sequence: CDR1 MNHEY, CDR2 SVGEGT. V lost 9 bases and J lost 1, with 16 bases in between. The CDR3 is 14 amino acids.

The V gene is TRBV6-1, the J gene TRBJ1-1; D remains ambiguous. The V end was cut by 5 bases, the J end by 4 bases, with 11 bases between. Germline V gene lookup returns CDR1 MNHNS and CDR2 SASEGT. This CDR3 is 13 amino acids long. CDR3 amino acids: CASSPPGVTEAFF. CDR3 sequence (DNA): TGTGCCAGCAGTCCCCCCGGGGTCACTGAAGCTTTCTTT.

With respect to this clonotype: This may be a read error: a much more frequent sequence differs by one nucleotide. DNA of the CDR3: TGTGCCAGCAGGCCGGGCATCGCAAGCCACGAGCAGTACTTC. Its translation: CASRPGIASHEQYF. The V call is TRBV12-3 or TRBV12-4, the J call TRBJ2-7; D unresolved. The CDR3 length is 14 residues. V gave up 6 bases and J gave up 5 bases, with 17 bases separating them.

The chain combines TRBV2 with TRBJ2-5; tentative D call: TRBD2 (6 bases). Germline V gene data show CDR1 as SNHLY and CDR2 as FYNNEI. With 0 bases removed from V and 7 bases from J, the gap between germline ends came to 15 bases. This CDR3 spans 15 amino acids. The CDR3 here is CASSEAVAEAGTQYF. CDR3 nucleotides: TGTGCCAGCAGTGAAGCTGTAGCGGAGGCTGGGACCCAGTACTTC. Full variable domain (outside the CDR3, taken from reference TRBV2 and TRBJ2-5): EPEVTQTPSHQVTQMGQEVILRCVPISNHLYFYWYRQILGQKVEFLVSFYNNEISEKSEIFDDQFSVERPDGSNFTLKIRSTKLEDSAMYFCASSEAVAEAGTQYFGPGTRLLVL.

Many counts were recorded for this clonotype. V usage is TRBV20-1 and J usage is TRBJ1-5; 9 bases are shared with TRBD1. The germline CDR1 and CDR2 sequences are DFQATT and SNEGSKA (reference sequence). This CDR3 comprises 14 residues. V dropped 6 bases and J dropped 5; count of bases not matched to a gene: 8. CDR3 nucleotide sequence: TGCAGTGCAGAGGGACAGGGTTCGGATCAGCCCCAGCATTTT. Its protein is CSAEGQGSDQPQHF.

This clonotype was found many times. The chain links TRBV6-1 to TRBJ1-3; 7 positions agree with TRBD1. CDR3 length: 16 residues. Germline V gene data show CDR1 as MNHNS and CDR2 as SASEGT. Trimming at V came to 3 bases and at J to 2 bases, leaving 7 bases not matched to a gene. This chain's CDR3 is CASSERQGSTGNTIYF. The CDR3 DNA sequence: TGTGCCAGCAGTGAGAGACAGGGTTCAACTGGAAACACCATATATTTT.

This clonotype has at least ten counts. The chain uses TRBV30 and TRBJ2-2; no reliable D call. With 3 bases removed from V and 3 bases from J, the gap between germline ends came to 5 bases. Germline V gene data show CDR1 as GTSNPN and CDR2 as SVGIG (reference sequence). This CDR3 region has 12 residues. In DNA form, the CDR3 reads TGTGCCTGGAGCGGATACACCGGGGAGCTGTTTTTT. Protein: CAWSGYTGELFF.

V and J are TRBV11-2 and TRBJ1-1; D gene uncertain. The CDR3 runs to 14 residues. Germline-derived CDR1 and CDR2 are SGHAT and FQNNGV. The V end lost 0 bases, the J end lost 3 bases, and 8 bases lay between the germline ends. CDR3 bases: TGTGCCAGCAGCTTAGATCGTGCGGACACTGAAGCTTTCTTT. Its protein product is CASSLDRADTEAFF.

This clonotype was detected ten times or more. The chain uses TRBV7-9 and TRBJ2-5; D is unclear. Germline lookup yields CDR1 SEHNR and CDR2 FQNEAQ (reference sequence). The CDR3 sequence is 12 residues long. The CDR3 DNA reads as TGTGTCTCCCCGGGCCCCAGGGAGACCCAGTACTTC. It is translated as CVSPGPRETQYF.

This clonotype occurred a few times. The rearrangement uses TRBV18 and TRBJ2-5; TRBD2 is a possible D gene (5 bases). Trimming cost V 6 bases and J 5 bases, with 25 bases left between them. The CDR3 contains 17 residues. Germline assignment: CDR1 KGHSH and CDR2 LQKENI. The CDR3: CASSEERVTLLGETQYF. The CDR3 DNA sequence: TGTGCCAGCTCGGAGGAGAGGGTTACTCTCCTCGGGGAGACCCAGTACTTC. Looking up the rest from reference TRBV18 and TRBJ2-5 gives the full variable domain: NAGVMQNPRHLVRRRGQEARLRCSPMKGHSHVYWYRQLPEEGLKFMVYLQKENIIDESGMPKERFSAEFPKEGPSILRIQQVVRGDSAAYFCASSEERVTLLGETQYFGPGTRLLVL.

This clonotype occurred many times. The V gene is TRBV6-5, the J gene TRBJ1-1; TRBD1 might be the D (6 bases). Germline lookup yields CDR1 MNHEY and CDR2 SVGAGI. The CDR3 covers 14 residues. The V gene lost 5 bases and the J gene lost 3 bases, with 13 bases spanning the gap. Here the CDR3 reads CASSNTGTHTEAFF. The CDR3 nucleotides are TGTGCCAGCAGTAACACAGGGACCCACACTGAAGCTTTCTTT.

This clonotype was counted many times. The chain employs TRBV7-9 and TRBJ1-2; D remains unclear. Trimming pared 6 bases from V and 7 bases from J, leaving 9 bases between. The CDR3 has 11 residues. The V gene's germline CDR1 is SEHNR and CDR2 FQNEAQ (reference sequence). CDR3 nucleotide sequence: TGTGCCAGCAGTTTGAGTGGTGGCTACACCTTC. As protein: CASSLSGGYTF.

This clonotype was observed many times. The chain uses TRBV30 and TRBJ1-2; weak D call: TRBD1 (6 bases). Per germline, CDR1 GTSNPN and CDR2 SVGIG (reference sequence). The CDR3 is made up of 13 amino acids. V was clipped by 2 bases and J by 7 bases, with 14 bases between them. The CDR3, as DNA: TGTGCCTGGAGTTTACAGGGTAGTCTTGGCTACACCTTC. It encodes CAWSLQGSLGYTF. The full variable domain, rest sourced from reference TRBV30 and TRBJ1-2, is SQTIHQWPATLVQPVGSPLSLECTVEGTSNPNLYWYRQAAGRGLQLLFYSVGIGQISSEVPQNLSASRPQDRQFILSSKKLLLSDSGFYLCAWSLQGSLGYTFGSGTRLTVV.